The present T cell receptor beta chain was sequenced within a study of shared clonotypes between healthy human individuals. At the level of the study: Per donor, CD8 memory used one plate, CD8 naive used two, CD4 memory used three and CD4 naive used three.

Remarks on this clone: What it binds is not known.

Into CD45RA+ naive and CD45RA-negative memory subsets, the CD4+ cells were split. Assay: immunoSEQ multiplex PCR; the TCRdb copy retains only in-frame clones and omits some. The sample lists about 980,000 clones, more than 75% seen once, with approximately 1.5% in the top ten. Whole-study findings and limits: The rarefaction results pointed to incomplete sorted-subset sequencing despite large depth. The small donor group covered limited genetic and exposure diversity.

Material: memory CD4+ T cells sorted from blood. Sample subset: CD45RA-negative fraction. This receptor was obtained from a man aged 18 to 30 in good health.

The CDR3 sequence: CASSFPVAGGQYF. The CDR3 DNA sequence: TGTGCCAGCAGCTTTCCGGTAGCGGGGGGCCAGTACTTC. The chain is built from TRBV11-2 and TRBJ2-5, with 10 bases lining up with TRBD2. The CDR3 has 13 residues. V was pared by 3 bases and J by 10 bases, with 5 bases of the junction left unmatched. Germline-derived CDR1 and CDR2 are SGHAT and FQNNGV.